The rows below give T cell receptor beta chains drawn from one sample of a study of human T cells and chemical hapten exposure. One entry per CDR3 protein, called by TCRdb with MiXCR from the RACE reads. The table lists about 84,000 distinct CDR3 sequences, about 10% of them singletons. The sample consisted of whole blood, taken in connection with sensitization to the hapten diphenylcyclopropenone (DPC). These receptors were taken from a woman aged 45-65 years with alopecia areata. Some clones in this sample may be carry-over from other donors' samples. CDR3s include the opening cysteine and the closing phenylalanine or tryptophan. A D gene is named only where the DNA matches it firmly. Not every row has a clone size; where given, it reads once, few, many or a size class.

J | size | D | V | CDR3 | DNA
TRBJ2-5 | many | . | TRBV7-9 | CASSLAGLMETQYF | TGTGCCAGCAGCTTAGCAGGGTTGATGGAGACCCAGTACTTC
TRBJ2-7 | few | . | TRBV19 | CASSIAGDYEQYF | TGTGCCAGTAGTATAGCGGGAGACTACGAGCAGTACTTC
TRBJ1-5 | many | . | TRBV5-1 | CASSLTGRGDQPQHF | TGCGCCAGCAGCCTCACAGGGAGAGGGGATCAGCCCCAGCATTTT
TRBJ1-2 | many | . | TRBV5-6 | CASSLLSVGPQAGYTF | TGTGCCAGCAGCTTGCTTAGCGTCGGACCCCAAGCGGGCTACACCTTC
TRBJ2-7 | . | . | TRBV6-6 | CAIRGRTYEQYF | TGTGCCATCAGAGGCCGAACCTACGAGCAGTACTTC
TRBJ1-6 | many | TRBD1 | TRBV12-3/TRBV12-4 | CASSHDRGNSPLHF | TGTGCCAGCAGCCACGACAGGGGCAATTCACCCCTCCACTTT
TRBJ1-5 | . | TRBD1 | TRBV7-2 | CANSPTGGNQPQHF | TGTGCCAACAGCCCCACAGGGGGCAATCAGCCCCAGCATTTT
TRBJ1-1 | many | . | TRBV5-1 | CASNRGGVSTEAFF | TGCGCCAGCAATCGGGGGGGAGTTTCCACTGAAGCTTTCTTT
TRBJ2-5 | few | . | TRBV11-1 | CASSLSLQETQYF | TGTGCCAGCAGCCTGAGCTTACAAGAGACCCAGTACTTC
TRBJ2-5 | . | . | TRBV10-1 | CASSLGGPQETQYF | TGCGCCAGCAGCTTAGGTGGCCCGCAAGAGACCCAGTACTTC
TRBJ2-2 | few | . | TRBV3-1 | CASSQGQAIAGELFF | TGTGCCAGCAGCCAAGGCCAGGCGATCGCCGGGGAGCTGTTTTTT
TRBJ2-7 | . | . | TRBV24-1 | CATSDLMGYEQYF | TGTGCCACCAGTGATTTGATGGGGTACGAGCAGTACTTC
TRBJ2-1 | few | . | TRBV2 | CASRAPLDGYNEQFF | TGTGCCAGCAGGGCCCCTCTGGACGGATACAATGAGCAGTTCTTC
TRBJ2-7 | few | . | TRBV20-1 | CSASVGVRYEQYF | TGCAGTGCTAGTGTCGGTGTTCGCTACGAGCAGTACTTC